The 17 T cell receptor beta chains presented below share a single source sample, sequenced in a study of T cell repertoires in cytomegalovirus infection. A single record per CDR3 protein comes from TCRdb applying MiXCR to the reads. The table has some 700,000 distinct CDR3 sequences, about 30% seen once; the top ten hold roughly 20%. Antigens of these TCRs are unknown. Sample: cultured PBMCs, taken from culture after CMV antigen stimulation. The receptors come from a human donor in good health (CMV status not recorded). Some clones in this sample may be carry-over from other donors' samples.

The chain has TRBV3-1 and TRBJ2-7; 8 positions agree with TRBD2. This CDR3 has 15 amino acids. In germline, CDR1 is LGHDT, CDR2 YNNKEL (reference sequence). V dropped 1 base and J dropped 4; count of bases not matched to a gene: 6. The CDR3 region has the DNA TGTGCCAGCAGCCAAGGGGCGGGAGGTGGTTACGAGCAGTACTTC. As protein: CASSQGAGGGYEQYF.

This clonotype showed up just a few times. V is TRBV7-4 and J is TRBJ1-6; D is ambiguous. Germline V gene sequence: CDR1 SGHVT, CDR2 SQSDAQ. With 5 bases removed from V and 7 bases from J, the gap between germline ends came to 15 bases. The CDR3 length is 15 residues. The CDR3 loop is CASSPPGDRNSPLHF. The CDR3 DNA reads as TGTGCCAGCAGCCCACCCGGGGATCGGAATTCACCCCTCCACTTT.

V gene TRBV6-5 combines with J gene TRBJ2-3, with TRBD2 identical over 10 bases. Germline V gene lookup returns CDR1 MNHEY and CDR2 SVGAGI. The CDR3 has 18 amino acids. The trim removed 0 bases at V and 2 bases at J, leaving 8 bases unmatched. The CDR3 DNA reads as TGTGCCAGCAGTTACTCGGGTAGCGGGGGGCATCTCACAGATACGCAGTATTTT. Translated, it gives CASSYSGSGGHLTDTQYF.

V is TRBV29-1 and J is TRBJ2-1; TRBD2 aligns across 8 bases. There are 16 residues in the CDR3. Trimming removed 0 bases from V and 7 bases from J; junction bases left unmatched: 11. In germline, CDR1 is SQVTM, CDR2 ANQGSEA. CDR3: CSVEDLASGSGNEQFF. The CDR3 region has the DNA TGCAGCGTTGAAGATTTGGCCAGCGGGAGTGGGAATGAGCAGTTCTTC.

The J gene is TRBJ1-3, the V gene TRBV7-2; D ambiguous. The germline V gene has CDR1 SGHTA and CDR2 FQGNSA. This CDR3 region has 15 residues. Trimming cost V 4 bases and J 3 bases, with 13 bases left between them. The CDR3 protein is CASSSQGRGGNTIYF. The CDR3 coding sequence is TGTGCCAGCAGCTCTCAAGGGAGAGGTGGAAACACCATATATTTT. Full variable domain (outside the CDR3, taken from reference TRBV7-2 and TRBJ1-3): GAGVSQSPSNKVTEKGKDVELRCDPISGHTALYWYRQSLGQGLEFLIYFQGNSAPDKSGLPSDRFSAERTGGSVSTLTIQRTQQEDSAVYLCASSSQGRGGNTIYFGEGSWLTVV.

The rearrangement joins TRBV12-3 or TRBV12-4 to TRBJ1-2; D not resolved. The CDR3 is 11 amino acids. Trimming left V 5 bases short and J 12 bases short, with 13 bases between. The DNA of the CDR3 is TGTGCCAGCAGTAACCCCCGGGTGCACACCTTC. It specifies CASSNPRVHTF.

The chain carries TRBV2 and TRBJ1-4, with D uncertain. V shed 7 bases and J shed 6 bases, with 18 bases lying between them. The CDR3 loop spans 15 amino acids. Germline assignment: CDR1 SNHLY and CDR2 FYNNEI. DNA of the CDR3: TGTGCCAGCACCCTCGAACAGTTGATGGATGAAAAACTGTTTTTT. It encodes CASTLEQLMDEKLFF.

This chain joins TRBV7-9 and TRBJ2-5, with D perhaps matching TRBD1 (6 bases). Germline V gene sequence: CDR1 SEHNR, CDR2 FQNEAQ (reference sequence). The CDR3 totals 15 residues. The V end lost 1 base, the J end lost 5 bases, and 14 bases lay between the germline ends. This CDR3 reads CASSLGAGTTETQYF. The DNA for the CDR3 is TGTGCCAGCAGCTTAGGAGCCGGGACAACGGAGACCCAGTACTTC.

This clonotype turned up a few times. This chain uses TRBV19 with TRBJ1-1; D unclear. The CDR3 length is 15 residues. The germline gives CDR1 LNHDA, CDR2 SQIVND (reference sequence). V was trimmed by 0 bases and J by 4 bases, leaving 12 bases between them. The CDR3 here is CASSIDLSGSTEAFF. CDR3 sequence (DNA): TGTGCCAGTAGTATAGATCTGAGCGGGAGCACTGAAGCTTTCTTT. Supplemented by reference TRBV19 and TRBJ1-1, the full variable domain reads DGGITQSPKYLFRKEGQNVTLSCEQNLNHDAMYWYRQDPGQGLRLIYYSQIVNDFQKGDIAEGYSVSREKKESFPLTVTSAQKNPTAFYLCASSIDLSGSTEAFFGQGTRLTVV.

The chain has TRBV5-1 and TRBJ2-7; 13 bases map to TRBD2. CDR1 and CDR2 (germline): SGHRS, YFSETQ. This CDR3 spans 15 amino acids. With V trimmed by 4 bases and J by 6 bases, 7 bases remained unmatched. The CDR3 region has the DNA TGCGCCAGCAGCACGGGGACTAGCGGGGTTGGCGAGCAGTACTTC. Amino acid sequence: CASSTGTSGVGEQYF.

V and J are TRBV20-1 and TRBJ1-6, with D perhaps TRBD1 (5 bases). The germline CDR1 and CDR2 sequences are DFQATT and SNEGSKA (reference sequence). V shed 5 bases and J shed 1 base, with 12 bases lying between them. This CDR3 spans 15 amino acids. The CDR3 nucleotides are TGCAGTGCTTGGGGAGAGGGGTCCTATAATTCACCCCTCCACTTT. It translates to CSAWGEGSYNSPLHF.

The DNA for the CDR3 is TGCGCCAGCAGCCAAGATGGTCAGGGGATAACCTACGAGCAGTACTTC. Translation gives CASSQDGQGITYEQYF. The chain combines TRBV4-1 with TRBJ2-7; weak D call: TRBD1 (6 bases). V lost 0 bases and J 2 bases, leaving 14 bases between the germline ends. The V gene's germline CDR1 is MGHRA and CDR2 YSYEKL. CDR3 length: 16 amino acids.

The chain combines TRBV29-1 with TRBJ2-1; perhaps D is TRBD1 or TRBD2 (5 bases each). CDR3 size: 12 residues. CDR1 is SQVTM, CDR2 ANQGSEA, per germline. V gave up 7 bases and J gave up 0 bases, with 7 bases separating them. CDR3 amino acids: CSGGTSYNEQFF. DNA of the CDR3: TGCAGCGGAGGGACCTCCTACAATGAGCAGTTCTTC.

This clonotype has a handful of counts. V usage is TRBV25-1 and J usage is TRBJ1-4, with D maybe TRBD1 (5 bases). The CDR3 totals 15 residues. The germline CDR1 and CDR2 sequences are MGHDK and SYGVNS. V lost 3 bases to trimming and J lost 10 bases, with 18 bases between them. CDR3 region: CASSETAGPGGKLFF. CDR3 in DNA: TGTGCCAGCAGTGAGACCGCGGGCCCTGGGGGAAAACTGTTTTTT.

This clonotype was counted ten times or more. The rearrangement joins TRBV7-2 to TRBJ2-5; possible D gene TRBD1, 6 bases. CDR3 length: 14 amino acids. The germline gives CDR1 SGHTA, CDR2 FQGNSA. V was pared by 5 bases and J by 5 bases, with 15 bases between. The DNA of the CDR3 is TGTGCCAGCAGCCCCGGACAGCTTCGGGAGACCCAGTACTTC. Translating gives CASSPGQLRETQYF.

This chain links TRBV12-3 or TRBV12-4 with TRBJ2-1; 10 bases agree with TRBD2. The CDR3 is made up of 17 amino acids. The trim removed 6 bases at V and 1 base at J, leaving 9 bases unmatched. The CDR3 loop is CASRSLAGARSYNEQFF. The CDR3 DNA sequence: TGTGCCAGCAGGTCCCTAGCGGGGGCCCGGTCCTACAATGAGCAGTTCTTC.

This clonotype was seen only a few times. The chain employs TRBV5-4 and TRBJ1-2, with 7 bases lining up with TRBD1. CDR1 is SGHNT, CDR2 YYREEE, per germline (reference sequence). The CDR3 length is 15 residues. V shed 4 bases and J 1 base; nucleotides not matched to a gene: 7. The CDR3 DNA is TGTGCCAGCAGCGCCGGACAGGCGATTAACTATGGCTACACCTTC. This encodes CASSAGQAINYGYTF.